One sample yielded the 16 T cell receptor beta chains listed below, sequenced in a study of T-cell reconstitution after alpha-beta-depleted transplantation in children. During its preparation, the TCRbeta library received unique molecular identifiers. TCRdb re-called the PCR reads with MiXCR, one entry per CDR3 protein. The table includes around 230,000 distinct CDR3 sequences, about a sixth detected once. Material: PBMCs, mostly from graft donor cells, obtained 360 days after TCRalphabeta/CD19-depleted stem cell transplant. Receptors originate from a male patient between 2 and 10 years old who had a stem cell transplant for acute lymphoblastic leukemia, so the T cells may come from the graft donor.

The sample holds a few counts of this clonotype. The chain recombines TRBV5-1 with TRBJ2-7, with D uncertain. The germline V gene encodes CDR1 SGHRS and CDR2 YFSETQ. The V end was cut by 0 bases, the J end by 0 bases, with 4 bases between. This CDR3 has 13 residues. The CDR3 DNA reads as TGCGCCAGCAGCTTGGCCAACTCCTACGAGCAGTACTTC. Encoded protein: CASSLANSYEQYF.

This clonotype was observed many times. CDR3 nucleotide sequence: TGTGCCAGCGGGACAGGCGTTTACAATGAGCAGTTCTTC. Translation gives CASGTGVYNEQFF. The chain couples TRBV5-5 to TRBJ2-1, with 8 bases aligning to TRBD1. J lost 4 bases, V lost 7 bases, and 4 bases had no gene match. The germline V gene has CDR1 SGHKS and CDR2 YYEKEE (reference sequence). This CDR3 spans 13 amino acids.

This clonotype was detected ten times or more. The chain is built from TRBV10-3 and TRBJ2-2, with 7 bases aligning to TRBD1. Per germline, CDR1 ENHRY and CDR2 SYGVKD. This CDR3 spans 14 amino acids. Trimming removed 8 bases from V and 7 bases from J; junction bases left unmatched: 10. Here the CDR3 DNA reads TGTGCCATCGGAATCAGGGGGTCGGACGGGGAGCTGTTTTTT. It yields the protein CAIGIRGSDGELFF.

This clonotype was observed at least ten times. The rearrangement joins TRBV7-2 to TRBJ2-3, with D unresolved. The CDR3 spans 14 residues. Trimming left V 2 bases short and J 4 bases short, with 10 bases between. Germline V gene lookup returns CDR1 SGHTA and CDR2 FQGNSA. The CDR3 loop reads CASSLNLGADTQYF. DNA for the CDR3: TGTGCCAGCAGCTTAAACCTGGGCGCAGATACGCAGTATTTT.

A few counts support this clonotype. The gene calls are TRBV7-6 and TRBJ1-1, with a tentative D call TRBD1 (5 bases). The V gene's germline CDR1 is SGHVS and CDR2 FNYEAQ. The CDR3 covers 16 residues. V was trimmed by 5 bases and J by 4 bases, leaving 20 bases between them. The CDR3 loop is CASSQKAGQGTTEAFF. The DNA for the CDR3 is TGTGCCAGCAGCCAGAAGGCGGGGCAGGGCACCACTGAAGCTTTCTTT.

J is TRBJ1-5 and V is TRBV30; no definite D call. Trimming pared 2 bases from V and 4 bases from J, leaving 3 bases between. Germline CDR1 reads GTSNPN; CDR2 reads SVGIG (reference sequence). The CDR3 runs 11 residues. The chain's CDR3 is CAWSKNQPQHF. DNA for the CDR3: TGTGCCTGGAGTAAAAATCAGCCCCAGCATTTT.

This rearrangement joins TRBV4-3 to TRBJ2-5; 8 nucleotides line up with TRBD1. The CDR3 totals 16 residues. V trimming: 0 bases; J trimming: 2 bases; junction bases outside the gene matches: 5. Germline V gene sequence: CDR1 LGHNA, CDR2 YSLEER. The CDR3 loop reads CASSQDRQGLQETQYF. CDR3 DNA: TGCGCCAGCAGCCAAGACCGACAGGGGCTGCAAGAGACCCAGTACTTC.

A few counts support this clonotype. The chain carries TRBV5-8 and TRBJ2-1, with D possibly being TRBD1 or TRBD2 (5 bases each). Germline CDR1 is SGHTS and CDR2 is YDEGEE. This CDR3 spans 16 amino acids. V was cut by 1 base and J by 4 bases, with 15 bases left in between. In nucleotides, the CDR3 is TGTGCCAGCAGCTTGTCGGGGCAGGTGGTGTACAATGAGCAGTTCTTC. Its translation: CASSLSGQVVYNEQFF.

V and J are TRBV12-3 or TRBV12-4 and TRBJ2-7; D gene ambiguous. The V and J ends lost 3 bases and 4 bases respectively, with 13 bases between them. CDR3 length equals 14 residues. This CDR3 is CASSFSRIRYEQYF. CDR3 DNA sequence: TGTGCCAGCAGTTTTTCCCGGATTAGGTACGAGCAGTACTTC.

The chain is built from TRBV7-8 and TRBJ2-1; perhaps D is TRBD1 or TRBD2 (5 bases each). V shed 1 base and J shed 8 bases, with 15 bases lying between them. Per germline, CDR1 SGHVS and CDR2 FQNEAQ. The CDR3 spans 15 residues. In DNA, the CDR3 is TGTGCCAGCAGCTTAGAGGTGACGAGGGGTCATGAGCAGTTCTTC. Encoded protein: CASSLEVTRGHEQFF.

The gene calls are TRBV4-1 and TRBJ1-5; 7 bases align to TRBD1. V gave up 4 bases and J gave up 11 bases; unmatched junction bases: 14. This CDR3 has 15 residues. Germline-derived CDR1 and CDR2 are MGHRA and YSYEKL. This CDR3 reads CASSPYGTEDLSQHF. The CDR3 region has the DNA TGCGCCAGCAGCCCTTACGGGACAGAGGACCTTTCCCAGCATTTT.

The V call is TRBV4-2, the J call TRBJ2-2, with 10 bases identical to TRBD2. J was trimmed by 5 bases and V by 4 bases; bases with no gene match: 4. From germline, CDR1 is LGHNA and CDR2 YNFKEQ. The CDR3 length is 15 residues. The CDR3: CASSLLAGRTGELFF. The CDR3 nucleotides are TGTGCCAGCAGCCTACTAGCGGGGCGGACCGGGGAGCTGTTTTTT.

The chain combines TRBV20-1 with TRBJ2-7; 11 positions agree with TRBD2. The CDR3 has 15 amino acids. Germline loops: CDR1 DFQATT, CDR2 SNEGSKA (reference sequence). Trimming at V came to 0 bases and at J to 7 bases, leaving 8 bases not matched to a gene. The CDR3 sequence: CSARDRIAGGQEQYF. As DNA, the CDR3 is TGCAGTGCTAGAGATCGGATAGCGGGGGGGCAGGAGCAGTACTTC.

This clonotype was seen only a few times. CDR3 DNA: TGCAGCGTGACCAGCAACTATGGCTACACCTTC. This gives the protein CSVTSNYGYTF. The chain uses TRBV29-1 and TRBJ1-2; no reliable D call. CDR3 length: 11 amino acids. Germline assignment: CDR1 SQVTM and CDR2 ANQGSEA. The V gene lost 6 bases and the J gene lost 2 bases, with 7 bases spanning the gap.

This chain connects TRBV27 to TRBJ2-1; TRBD2 matches 9 bases. The germline V gene has CDR1 MNHEY and CDR2 SMNVEV (reference sequence). The CDR3 runs 15 residues. The CDR3 is CASGVAGAPYNEQFF. CDR3 in DNA: TGTGCATCTGGGGTAGCGGGGGCACCGTACAATGAGCAGTTCTTC.

This clonotype was counted many times. This chain connects TRBV7-9 to TRBJ2-5, with no clear D. The V gene lost 7 bases and the J gene lost 2 bases, with 2 bases spanning the gap. Germline V gene sequence: CDR1 SEHNR, CDR2 FQNEAQ (reference sequence). The CDR3 is 10 amino acids. CDR3 sequence reads: CASKQETQYF. In DNA, the CDR3 is TGTGCCAGCAAACAAGAGACCCAGTACTTC.